These 7 T cell receptor beta chains were all obtained from the same sample, sequenced in a study of human T cells and chemical hapten exposure. From the RACE reads, TCRdb called clonotypes with MiXCR, one entry per CDR3 protein. This table has around 380,000 distinct CDR3 sequences, around 4.8% appearing once. Time point indicated: patch test 1, 2 weeks after DPC sensitization. Treatment here: therapeutic diphenylcyclopropenone sensitization with weekly scalp DPC. The sample was whole blood, taken in connection with sensitization to the hapten diphenylcyclopropenone (DPC). The receptors come from a woman aged 50 to 65 with alopecia areata. Some clones in this sample may be carry-over from other donors' samples.

The chain links TRBV13 to TRBJ2-3; D tentatively reads TRBD1 or TRBD2 (5 bases each). Trimming left V 1 base short and J 9 bases short, with 14 bases between. The germline gives CDR1 PRHDT, CDR2 FYEKMQ (reference sequence). The CDR3 sequence is 14 residues long. The chain's CDR3 is CASSLAGSLETQYF. As DNA, the CDR3 is TGTGCCAGCAGCTTAGCAGGGAGTCTGGAAACGCAGTATTTT.

Only a few counts were recorded for this clonotype. The rearrangement links TRBV2 to TRBJ1-2; TRBD1 is a possible D gene (6 bases). Trimming left V 8 bases short and J 8 bases short, with 18 bases between. This CDR3 has 13 amino acids. Germline V gene data show CDR1 as SNHLY and CDR2 as FYNNEI. As DNA, the CDR3 is TGTGCCAGCTGCAAACAGGGTCCGGGCGGCTACACCTTC. Translating gives CASCKQGPGGYTF. The whole variable domain, remainder taken from reference TRBV2 and TRBJ1-2, is EPEVTQTPSHQVTQMGQEVILRCVPISNHLYFYWYRQILGQKVEFLVSFYNNEISEKSEIFDDQFSVERPDGSNFTLKIRSTKLEDSAMYFCASCKQGPGGYTFGSGTRLTVV.

This clonotype was counted a few times. The chain couples TRBV4-2 to TRBJ2-7; D not resolved. Germline loops: CDR1 LGHNA, CDR2 YNFKEQ. V was trimmed by 0 bases and J by 4 bases, leaving 7 bases between them. CDR3 length equals 13 residues. The CDR3 nucleotides are TGTGCCAGCAGCCAAGATGTCAATTACGAGCAGTACTTC. Translating it yields CASSQDVNYEQYF.

The chain links TRBV11-2 to TRBJ2-3; D gene unclear. This CDR3 is 13 amino acids long. Trimming left V 1 base short and J 5 bases short, with 7 bases between. From germline, CDR1 is SGHAT and CDR2 FQNNGV. CDR3 bases: TGTGCCAGCAGCTTAGCTATGGGAGATACGCAGTATTTT. Amino acid sequence: CASSLAMGDTQYF.

This chain links TRBV20-1 with TRBJ1-5; 8 nucleotides agree with TRBD1. The CDR3 is 16 residues long. CDR1 DFQATT and CDR2 SNEGSKA come from the germline V gene (reference sequence). Losses at the gene ends were 3 bases for V and 2 bases for J; bases not matched to a gene: 9. The DNA for the CDR3 is TGCAGTGCTAGTGAACAGGGGGTGTTTGGCAATCAGCCCCAGCATTTT. This encodes CSASEQGVFGNQPQHF.

This clonotype was seen ten or more times. This chain links TRBV7-6 with TRBJ1-1; D not resolved. The CDR3 has 14 amino acids. Germline-derived CDR1 and CDR2 are SGHVS and FNYEAQ. V was trimmed by 5 bases and J by 4 bases, leaving 14 bases between them. CDR3 loop: CASSLNLGGTEAFF. DNA of the CDR3: TGTGCCAGCAGCCTGAATCTGGGTGGCACTGAAGCTTTCTTT.

There are many counts of this clonotype. The chain employs TRBV30 and TRBJ1-5; 9 bases align to TRBD1. J lost 7 bases, V lost 0 bases, and 4 bases had no gene match. The CDR3 has 14 amino acids. CDR1 GTSNPN and CDR2 SVGIG come from the germline V gene (reference sequence). The CDR3 nucleotides are TGTGCCTGGAGTGTGTCGACAGGGGGGCAGCCCCAGCATTTT. It codes for CAWSVSTGGQPQHF.